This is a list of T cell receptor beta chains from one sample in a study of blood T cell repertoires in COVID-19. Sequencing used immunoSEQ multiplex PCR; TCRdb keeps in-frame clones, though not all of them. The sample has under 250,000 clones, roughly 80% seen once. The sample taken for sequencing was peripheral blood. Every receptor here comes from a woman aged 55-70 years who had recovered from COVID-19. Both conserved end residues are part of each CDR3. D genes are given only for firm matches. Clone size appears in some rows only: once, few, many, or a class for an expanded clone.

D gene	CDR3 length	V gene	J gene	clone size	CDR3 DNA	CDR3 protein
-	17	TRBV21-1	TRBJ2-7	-	TGTGCCAGCAGCAAAGTAGCCCGGGACAGGGATTCCTACGAGCAGTACTTC	CASSKVARDRDSYEQYF
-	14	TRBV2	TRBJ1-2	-	TGTGCCAGCAGTGGTCCCCAGGGTAGCTATGGCTACACCTTC	CASSGPQGSYGYTF
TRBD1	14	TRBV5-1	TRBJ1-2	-	TGCGCCAGCAGCTCTATGGACAGGCGGTATGGCTACACCTTC	CASSSMDRRYGYTF
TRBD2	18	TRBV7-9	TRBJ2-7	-	TGTGCCAGCAGCCCGGATCCGGGACTAGCGGGGGGGCCCTACGAGCAGTACTTC	CASSPDPGLAGGPYEQYF
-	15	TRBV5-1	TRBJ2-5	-	TGCGCCAGCAGCTTGGTACAGGGCGGCCAAGAGACCCAGTACTTC	CASSLVQGGQETQYF
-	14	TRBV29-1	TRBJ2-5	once	TGCAGCGTTGTGGGGACACCACGGTTGGAGACCCAGTACTTC	CSVVGTPRLETQYF
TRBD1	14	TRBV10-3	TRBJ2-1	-	TGTGCCATCAGTGGGGGGACAGCCTACAATGAGCAGTTCTTC	CAISGGTAYNEQFF
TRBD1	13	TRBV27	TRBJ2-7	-	TGTGCCAGCAGTCCGTGGACAGGGGGCGAGCAGTACTTC	CASSPWTGGEQYF
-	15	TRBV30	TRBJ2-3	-	TGTGCCTGGAGTGTTAACTTACCTAGCACAGATACGCAGTATTTT	CAWSVNLPSTDTQYF
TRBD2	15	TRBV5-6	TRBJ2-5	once	TGTGCCAGCAGCCAAAGACTAGCGGGTCAAGAGACCCAGTACTTC	CASSQRLAGQETQYF
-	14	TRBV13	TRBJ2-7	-	TGTGCCAGCAGCCCGACAGGACGCTCCTACGAGCAGTACTTC	CASSPTGRSYEQYF
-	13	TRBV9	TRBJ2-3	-	TGTGCCAGCAGCGTAATAGTATCAGATACGCAGTATTTT	CASSVIVSDTQYF
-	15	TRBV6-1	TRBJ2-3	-	TGTGCCAGCAGTGAATCGGGCGGGGACACAGATACGCAGTATTTT	CASSESGGDTDTQYF
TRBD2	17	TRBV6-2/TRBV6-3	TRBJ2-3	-	TGTGCCAGCAGTTGGACTAGCGGGGGCCCCAGGCTCGGGGCGCAGTATTTT	CASSWTSGGPRLGAQYF
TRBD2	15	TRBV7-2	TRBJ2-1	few	TGTGCCAGCAGCAAGGGACTAGCGGGGGGGGATGAGCAGTTCTTC	CASSKGLAGGDEQFF
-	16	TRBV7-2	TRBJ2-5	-	TGTGCCAGCAGCTTAGCTGGTGGGACTGGGTGGGAGACCCAGTACTTC	CASSLAGGTGWETQYF
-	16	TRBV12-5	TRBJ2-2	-	TGTGCTAGTGGTTTCTGGTTACAGGGAAACACCGGGGAGCTGTTTTTT	CASGFWLQGNTGELFF
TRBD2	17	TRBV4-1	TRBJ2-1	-	TGCGCCAGCAGCCGCATCTTAGCGGGGGGGCCCTACAATGAGCAGTTCTTC	CASSRILAGGPYNEQFF
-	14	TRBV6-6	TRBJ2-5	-	TGTGCCAGCAGCTCTTACGGGGTCCAAGAGACCCAGTACTTC	CASSSYGVQETQYF
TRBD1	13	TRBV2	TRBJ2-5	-	TGTGCCAGCATGAGGGGGCCGCAAGAGACCCAGTACTTC	CASMRGPQETQYF
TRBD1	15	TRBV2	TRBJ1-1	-	TGTGCCAGCAGTATTGGACAGGGGAGCTATACTGAAGCTTTCTTT	CASSIGQGSYTEAFF
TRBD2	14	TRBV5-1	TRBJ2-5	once	TGCGCCAGCAGCCACGGGACTAGCGGAGAGACCCAGTACTTC	CASSHGTSGETQYF
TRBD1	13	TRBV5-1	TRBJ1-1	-	TGCGCCAGCAGCTGGGGACAGGGGGATGGAGCTTTCTTT	CASSWGQGDGAFF
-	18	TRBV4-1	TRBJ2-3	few	TGCGCCAGCAGCCAAGTCCTCCTAGGACGGGAGAGCACAGATACGCAGTATTTT	CASSQVLLGRESTDTQYF
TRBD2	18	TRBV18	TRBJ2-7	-	TGTGCCAGCTCACGAACCGGGACTAGCGGGGGAGGCTCCTACGAGCAGTACTTC	CASSRTGTSGGGSYEQYF
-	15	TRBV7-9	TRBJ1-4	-	TGTGCCAGCAGCTCCCTAGGGGCAACTAATGAAAAACTGTTTTTT	CASSSLGATNEKLFF
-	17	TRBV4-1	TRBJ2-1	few	TGCGCCAGCAGCCAAGGGGTTAGCGGAACCTCCTACAATGAGCAGTTCTTC	CASSQGVSGTSYNEQFF
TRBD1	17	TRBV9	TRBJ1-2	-	TGTGCCAGCAGCGTGCGAGGACAGGCTCCCGGTTCTGAAGGCTACACCTTC	CASSVRGQAPGSEGYTF
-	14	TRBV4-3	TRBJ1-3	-	TGCGCCAGCAGCCAAGATCAGGAGGTAAACACCATATATTTT	CASSQDQEVNTIYF
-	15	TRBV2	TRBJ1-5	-	TGTGCCAGCAGTGACCTAGTGGGAGTTGCTCAGCCCCAGCATTTT	CASSDLVGVAQPQHF
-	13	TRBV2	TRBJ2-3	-	TGTGCCAGCAGTGAAGGGGGGGAAACTACGCAGTATTTT	CASSEGGETTQYF
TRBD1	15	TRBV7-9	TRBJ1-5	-	TGTGCCAGCAGCATGGGACAGAATAGCAATCAGCCCCAGCATTTT	CASSMGQNSNQPQHF
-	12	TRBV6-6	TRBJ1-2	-	TGTGCCACGGATCAGGGGTCGTATGGCTACACCTTC	CATDQGSYGYTF
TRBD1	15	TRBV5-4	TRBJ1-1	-	TGTGCCAGCAGCTTACAGGGGAGTTGGTTCACTGAAGCTTTCTTT	CASSLQGSWFTEAFF
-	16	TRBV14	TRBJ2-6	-	TGTGCCAGCAGCTCCGGGGTTTCCTCTGGGGCCAACGTCCTGACTTTC	CASSSGVSSGANVLTF
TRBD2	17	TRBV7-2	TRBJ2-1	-	TGTGCCAGCAGCTTAGATTTTGCTAGCGGGGGGGCCGGGGAGCAGTTCTTC	CASSLDFASGGAGEQFF
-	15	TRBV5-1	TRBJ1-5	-	TGCGCCAGCAGCTTGGGTGCAGGAAGGTACCAGCCCCAGCATTTT	CASSLGAGRYQPQHF
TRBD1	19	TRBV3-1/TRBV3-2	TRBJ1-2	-	TGTGCCAGCAGCCAAGACCCACGGTACGGACAGGGGGTTTACTATGGCTACACCTTC	CASSQDPRYGQGVYYGYTF
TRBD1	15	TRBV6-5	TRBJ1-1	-	TGTGCCAGCAGTTACCGAGGGACAGGGGAGACTGAAGCTTTCTTT	CASSYRGTGETEAFF
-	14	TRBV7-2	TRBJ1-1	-	TGTGCCAGCAGCTTATCGCAGGCGAACACTGAAGCTTTCTTT	CASSLSQANTEAFF
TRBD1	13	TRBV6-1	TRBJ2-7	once	TGTGCCAGCAGTGAGAACAGGGGCTACGAGCAGTACTTC	CASSENRGYEQYF
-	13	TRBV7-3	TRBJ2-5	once	TGTGCCAGCAGCTTATGGCCCCAAGAGACCCAGTACTTC	CASSLWPQETQYF
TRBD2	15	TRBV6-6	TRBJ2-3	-	TGTGCCAGCAGTTACACTAGCGGGGGCACAGATACGCAGTATTTT	CASSYTSGGTDTQYF
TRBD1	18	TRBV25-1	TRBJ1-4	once	TGTGCCAGCAGTGAAAAGGACAGGAGCATTGCAACTAATGAAAAACTGTTTTTT	CASSEKDRSIATNEKLFF
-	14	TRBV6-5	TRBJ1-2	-	TGTGCCAGCAGTTACCCCGCAGAAGTCTGGGGCTACACCTTC	CASSYPAEVWGYTF
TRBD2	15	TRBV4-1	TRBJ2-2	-	TGCGCCAGCAGCCAAGAAGCGGGGGGCCCCGGGGAGCTGTTTTTT	CASSQEAGGPGELFF
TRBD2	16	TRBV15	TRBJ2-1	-	TGTGCCACCAGCAGGGTAGCGGGGGGCTCCTACAATGAGCAGTTCTTC	CATSRVAGGSYNEQFF
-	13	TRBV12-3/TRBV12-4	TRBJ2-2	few	TGTGCCAGCAGTTTATTAGCATCCGGGGAGCTGTTTTTT	CASSLLASGELFF
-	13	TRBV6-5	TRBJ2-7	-	TGTGCCAGCAGCCATACGCCAGTGATGGAGCAGTACTTC	CASSHTPVMEQYF
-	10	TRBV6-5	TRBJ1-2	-	TGTGCCGGGAGGTCCTACAGCTACACCTTC	CAGRSYSYTF
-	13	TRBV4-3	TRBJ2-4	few	TGCGCCAGCAGCCAAGTTTTATCGGTCATTCAGTACTTC	CASSQVLSVIQYF
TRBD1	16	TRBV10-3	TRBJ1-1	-	TGTGCCATCAGACCCGACAGGGGACGTATGAACACTGAAGCTTTCTTT	CAIRPDRGRMNTEAFF
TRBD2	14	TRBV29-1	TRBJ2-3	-	TGCAGCGTTTCAAGCGGGGGGAGCACAGATACGCAGTATTTT	CSVSSGGSTDTQYF
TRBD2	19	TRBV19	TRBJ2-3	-	TGTGCCAGTAGTATTTCTTTCACTAGCGGGGGTCATTACACAGATACGCAGTATTTT	CASSISFTSGGHYTDTQYF
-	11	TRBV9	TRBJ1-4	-	TGTGCCAGCAGCCCGGGAGGAAAACTGTTTTTT	CASSPGGKLFF